The rows below give T cell receptor beta chains drawn from one sample of a study of blood T cells in healthy people across ages. MiXCR was run by TCRdb on the 5' RACE reads, yielding one entry per CDR3 protein. The sample includes 1,500,000 or so distinct CDR3 sequences, roughly 43% of them seen just once. Sequencing input: blood. Every receptor here comes from a young woman in good health. Both conserved end residues are part of each CDR3. The order of the fields is clone size, V gene, D gene, CDR3 length, J gene, CDR3 protein, CDR3 DNA. D genes are given only for firm matches. Clone size is shown for a subset of rows, as once, few, many or a class of expanded clone.

>few|TRBV7-9|NA|15|TRBJ2-7
CASSLAEPILYEQYF
TGTGCCAGCAGCCTCGCGGAGCCGATCCTCTACGAGCAGTACTTC
>NA|TRBV7-2|NA|16|TRBJ1-2
CASSFFGTPGDYGYTF
TGTGCCAGCAGCTTTTTTGGGACACCGGGGGACTATGGCTACACCTTC
>NA|TRBV12-3/TRBV12-4|TRBD1|14|TRBJ2-1
CASSFPLTGDEQFF
TGTGCCAGCAGTTTCCCCTTGACAGGGGACGAGCAGTTCTTC
>NA|TRBV5-1|TRBD1|15|TRBJ2-6
CASGTGSSGANVLTF
TGCGCCAGTGGGACAGGGAGCTCTGGGGCCAACGTCCTGACTTTC
>few|TRBV4-3|NA|14|TRBJ1-3
CASSQGISGNTIYF
TGCGCCAGCAGCCAAGGCATCTCTGGAAACACCATATATTTT
>few|TRBV5-1|TRBD2|14|TRBJ2-3
CASSGLVAQDTQYF
TGCGCCAGCAGCGGACTAGTCGCCCAGGATACGCAGTATTTT
>few|TRBV7-8|NA|14|TRBJ2-5
CASSLRNTQETQYF
TGTGCCAGCAGCTTAAGGAACACTCAAGAGACCCAGTACTTC
>few|TRBV29-1|TRBD1|11|TRBJ2-5
CSVDREKTQYF
TGCAGCGTGGACAGGGAAAAGACCCAGTACTTC
>NA|TRBV4-2|NA|15|TRBJ2-7
CASSQGTQIGYEQYF
TGTGCCAGCAGCCAGGGGACTCAAATTGGCTACGAGCAGTACTTC
>many|TRBV20-1|TRBD2|16|TRBJ2-1
CSARDPSGGSYNEQFF
TGCAGTGCCAGAGACCCTAGCGGGGGCTCCTACAATGAGCAGTTCTTC
>NA|TRBV20-1|NA|13|TRBJ2-7
CSVRPSGSYEQYF
TGCAGTGTTCGACCCTCAGGCAGCTACGAGCAGTACTTC
>few|TRBV5-8|TRBD1|14|TRBJ1-2
CASRSTGVNYGYTF
TGTGCCAGCAGATCGACAGGGGTTAACTATGGCTACACCTTC
>few|TRBV4-1|TRBD1|15|TRBJ2-3
CASSQKGQGTDTQYF
TGCGCCAGCAGCCAGAAAGGACAGGGCACAGATACGCAGTATTTT
>many|TRBV29-1|TRBD2|15|TRBJ2-1
CSLEGLAGIYNEQFF
TGCAGCCTCGAGGGGCTAGCGGGAATCTACAATGAGCAGTTCTTC
>NA|TRBV4-2|TRBD2|19|TRBJ2-7
CASSQDRLAGGLQGLEQYF
TGTGCCAGCAGCCAAGATAGGCTAGCGGGAGGGCTTCAAGGGCTCGAGCAGTACTTC
>NA|TRBV5-1|NA|15|TRBJ2-1
CASSHLSSPYNEQFF
TGCGCCAGCAGCCATCTGAGCAGCCCCTACAATGAGCAGTTCTTC
>NA|TRBV5-1|NA|16|TRBJ2-1
CASSLASGIFTNEQFF
TGCGCCAGCAGCTTGGCGTCAGGGATTTTTACGAATGAGCAGTTCTTC
>few|TRBV9|NA|14|TRBJ1-6
CASSVRQSGSPLHF
TGTGCCAGCAGCGTAAGACAGAGTGGATCACCCCTCCACTTT
>NA|TRBV5-6|NA|16|TRBJ2-1
CASSLWGAVFYNEQFF
TGTGCCAGCAGCTTGTGGGGTGCGGTTTTCTACAATGAGCAGTTCTTC
>few|TRBV12-3/TRBV12-4|NA|14|TRBJ1-3
CASSSTGPGNTIYF
TGTGCCAGCAGTTCCACAGGGCCTGGAAACACCATATATTTT
>NA|TRBV20-1|NA|14|TRBJ1-1
CSASDDRTNTEAFF
TGCAGTGCTAGTGATGACCGGACCAACACTGAAGCTTTCTTT
>NA|TRBV10-3|TRBD2|20|TRBJ2-1
CAIKQGSGSIAGPSYNEQFF
TGTGCCATTAAACAGGGATCCGGTTCAATAGCGGGACCTTCCTACAATGAGCAGTTCTTC
>few|TRBV12-3/TRBV12-4|NA|15|TRBJ2-1
CASSLGQNSYNEQFF
TGTGCCAGCAGTTTAGGGCAGAACTCCTACAATGAGCAGTTCTTC
>few|TRBV29-1|TRBD2|14|TRBJ2-5
CSVGYSLAGETQYF
TGCAGCGTTGGGTATAGTTTAGCGGGAGAGACCCAGTACTTC
>NA|TRBV20-1|NA|13|TRBJ2-4
CSAREGETASQYF
TGCAGTGCTAGAGAGGGAGAGACGGCCAGCCAGTACTTC
>many|TRBV7-2|NA|14|TRBJ2-3
CASSQDGYTDTQYF
TGTGCCAGCAGCCAAGACGGATACACAGATACGCAGTATTTT
>NA|TRBV20-1|NA|13|TRBJ2-4
CSASRDTSNEQYF
TGCAGTGCTAGCCGCGATACGAGTAATGAGCAGTACTTC
>NA|TRBV7-2|NA|17|TRBJ2-3
CASSLRFSPTLTDTQYF
TGCGCCAGCAGCTTACGCTTTTCCCCGACCCTTACAGATACGCAGTATTTT
>once|TRBV7-9|NA|14|TRBJ1-1
CASRPKDLNTEAFF
TGTGCCAGCAGACCCAAAGACCTGAACACTGAAGCTTTCTTT
>NA|TRBV20-1|TRBD2|16|TRBJ2-1
CSAQDPAGGLTGEQFF
TGCAGTGCACAAGATCCAGCGGGAGGGCTGACGGGTGAGCAGTTCTTC
>NA|TRBV29-1|NA|13|TRBJ2-4
CSVGGWRGLEQYF
TGCAGCGTTGGAGGGTGGAGGGGGTTGGAGCAGTACTTC
>NA|TRBV27|TRBD2|15|TRBJ2-7
CASLEGASGGYEQYF
TGTGCCAGCCTTGAAGGGGCTAGCGGTGGCTACGAGCAGTACTTC
>few|TRBV12-3/TRBV12-4|TRBD1|16|TRBJ2-5
CASSLGQGDSQETQYF
TGTGCCAGCAGTTTAGGACAGGGAGATTCCCAAGAGACCCAGTACTTC
>NA|TRBV12-3/TRBV12-4|NA|12|TRBJ1-1
CASSRYIPEAFF
TGTGCCAGCAGCCGTTATATTCCTGAAGCTTTCTTT
>NA|TRBV4-1|TRBD2|21|TRBJ2-7
CASSQGTSGRGGFRQGYEQYF
TGCGCCAGCAGCCAAGGGACTAGCGGGAGAGGAGGCTTTCGGCAGGGTTACGAGCAGTACTTC
>few|TRBV28|TRBD1|15|TRBJ2-7
CASSLSGTGNNEQYF
TGTGCCAGCAGTTTATCCGGGACAGGTAACAATGAGCAGTACTTC
>NA|TRBV19|TRBD2|16|TRBJ2-1
CASSPSSGGAWNEQFF
TGTGCCAGTAGCCCCTCTAGCGGGGGGGCATGGAATGAGCAGTTCTTC
>NA|TRBV7-6|NA|17|TRBJ2-5
CASSLPLWQGKGETQYF
TGTGCCAGCAGCTTACCCTTGTGGCAGGGCAAGGGAGAGACCCAGTACTTC
>NA|TRBV12-3/TRBV12-4|TRBD1|14|TRBJ1-2
CASSPTGGDYGYTF
TGTGCCAGCAGTCCAACAGGGGGCGACTATGGCTACACCTTC
>NA|TRBV5-1|NA|15|TRBJ1-6
CASSEDGFVNSPLHF
TGCGCCAGCAGCGAGGACGGGTTTGTGAATTCACCCCTCCACTTT
>NA|TRBV7-9|NA|16|TRBJ2-7
CASSLALGISFHEQYF
TGTGCCAGCAGCTTAGCACTCGGGATCTCCTTTCACGAGCAGTACTTC
>NA|TRBV6-2/TRBV6-3|NA|12|TRBJ2-7
CACSSQSHEQYF
TGTGCCTGCAGTTCGCAGTCCCACGAGCAGTACTTC
>NA|TRBV18|NA|13|TRBJ2-7
CASSPPLAGEQYF
TGTGCCAGCTCACCACCCCTAGCTGGGGAGCAGTACTTC
>once|TRBV4-3|NA|13|TRBJ1-5
CASSQGERTTQHF
TGCGCCAGCAGCCAAGGGGAAAGGACGACCCAGCATTTT
>NA|TRBV9|TRBD2|16|TRBJ2-1
CASSPLASGIYNGQFF
TGTGCCAGCAGCCCCCTAGCTAGCGGGATTTACAATGGGCAGTTCTTC
>few|TRBV28|TRBD1|15|TRBJ2-7
CASSFRDRGIREQYF
TGTGCCAGCAGTTTTCGGGACAGGGGGATAAGAGAGCAGTACTTC
>NA|TRBV20-1|TRBD2|14|TRBJ2-1
CSAWTSGSYNEQFF
TGCAGTGCGTGGACTAGCGGCTCCTACAATGAGCAGTTCTTC